In its sample, the clone carrying this T cell receptor (beta chain) was seen a few times. The antigen remains undetermined. The data originate from a study of T-cell memory formation after mild COVID-19. Study overall: TCR clusters mostly belonged to single donors.

It was 5'RACE with constant-segment primers that produced the TCR alpha and TCR beta cDNA libraries, which carried sample barcodes and UMIs. From the 5' RACE reads, TCRdb called clonotypes with MiXCR, one entry per CDR3 protein. The data show 200,000 to 250,000 distinct CDR3 sequences, with 9.5% seen just once and 3% to 4% held by the top ten. General study findings and limits: From day 15 to 85, contracting clones were balanced between CD4 and CD8, whereas later expanders leaned toward CD4+. Those CD4+ clones that contracted were mainly in CM and EM (CD8+ ones in EMRA).

The sequence was obtained from a young man who had mild COVID-19 (a few samples of this study predate the infection). Cell type and time point are not known. Specimen: PBMCs or a T cell subset sorted from them (not recorded which).

The CDR3 sequence: CASSFYRMNTEAFF. CDR3 nucleotides: TGTGCCAGCAGTTTTTACAGAATGAACACTGAAGCTTTCTTT. This rearrangement joins TRBV12-3 or TRBV12-4 to TRBJ1-1; D ambiguous. V gave up 3 bases and J gave up 0 bases, with 8 bases separating them. The CDR3 is made up of 14 amino acids.